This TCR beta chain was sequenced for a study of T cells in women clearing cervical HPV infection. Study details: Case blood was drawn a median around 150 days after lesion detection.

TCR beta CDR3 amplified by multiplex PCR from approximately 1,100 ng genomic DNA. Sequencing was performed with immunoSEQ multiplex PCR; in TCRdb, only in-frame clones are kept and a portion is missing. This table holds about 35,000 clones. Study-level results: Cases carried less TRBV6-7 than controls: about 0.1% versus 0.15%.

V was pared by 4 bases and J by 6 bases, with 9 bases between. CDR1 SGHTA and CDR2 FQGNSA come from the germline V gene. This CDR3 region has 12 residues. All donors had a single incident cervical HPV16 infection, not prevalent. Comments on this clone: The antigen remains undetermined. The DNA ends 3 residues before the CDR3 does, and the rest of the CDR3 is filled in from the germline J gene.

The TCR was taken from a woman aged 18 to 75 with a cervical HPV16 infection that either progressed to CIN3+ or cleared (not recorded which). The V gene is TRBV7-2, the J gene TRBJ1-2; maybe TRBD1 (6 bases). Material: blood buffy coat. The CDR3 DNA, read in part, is TGTGCCAGCAGCTCGGCAGGGGATGGC. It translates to CASSSAGDG. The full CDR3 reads CASSSAGDGYTF.